These T cell receptor beta chains were read from a single sample in a study of post-analysis software for immune sequencing data. TCRdb ran MiXCR on the PCR reads and lists one entry per CDR3 protein. This sample carries 500,000 to 600,000 distinct CDR3 sequences, about 44% of them seen once, and the ten largest clones take over 1.5%. Sequencing used blood. These receptor sequences come from a girl between 10 and 17 years old with multiple sclerosis. CDR3s include the opening cysteine and the closing phenylalanine or tryptophan. D genes are given only for firm matches. Only part of the rows carry a size: once, few, many, or a class if the clone is expanded.

abundance	d_gene	v_gene	j_gene	CDR3nt	CDR3aa
few	NA	TRBV12-3/TRBV12-4	TRBJ1-2	TGTGCCAGCAGGTTCCGGGACAATAACTATGGCTACACCTTC	CASRFRDNNYGYTF
few	TRBD1	TRBV5-1	TRBJ2-3	TGCGCCAGCCGTGGGGCAGGGGGCATTCGAGATACGCAGTATTTT	CASRGAGGIRDTQYF
once	NA	TRBV12-3/TRBV12-4	TRBJ1-2	TGTGCCAGCAGTTTAGTTCGGGCGGAAGGCTACACCTTC	CASSLVRAEGYTF
NA	TRBD2	TRBV5-1	TRBJ2-1	TGCGCCAGCAGCTTCGAGACTAGCGGATACAATGAGCAGTTCTTC	CASSFETSGYNEQFF
NA	NA	TRBV12-3/TRBV12-4	TRBJ1-1	TGTGCCAGCGGGGGGAGGGGGAGGTCTGAAGCTTTCTTT	CASGGRGRSEAFF
few	NA	TRBV7-3	TRBJ2-1	TGTGCCAGCAGCCCCGGGAGCTCCTACAATGAGCAGTTCTTC	CASSPGSSYNEQFF
NA	TRBD1	TRBV15	TRBJ2-5	TGTGCCACCCGCAGAGACCAGGGGGTCGAGACCCAGTACTTC	CATRRDQGVETQYF
few	NA	TRBV12-3/TRBV12-4	TRBJ2-3	TGTGCCAGCAGTTTGCGCAGCGACGGTACGCAGTATTTT	CASSLRSDGTQYF
few	NA	TRBV29-1	TRBJ2-1	TGCAGCGTTGGAGGGACCGAGCAGTTCTTC	CSVGGTEQFF
NA	TRBD1	TRBV12-3/TRBV12-4	TRBJ1-1	TGTGCCAGCAGTTTCGGTAGAGGCAGACAGGGCACTGAAGCTTTCTTT	CASSFGRGRQGTEAFF
NA	TRBD1	TRBV6-5	TRBJ1-2	TGTGCCAGCAGTTACTCCACGGGACAGGGATTCTATGGCTACACCTTC	CASSYSTGQGFYGYTF
few	NA	TRBV6-5	TRBJ1-5	TGTGCCAGCAGTTACACAGGGAATCAGCCCCAGCATTTT	CASSYTGNQPQHF
NA	NA	TRBV12-3/TRBV12-4	TRBJ2-5	TGTGCCAGCAGCCCCCAGTGGGGGGAGACCCAGTACTTC	CASSPQWGETQYF
NA	NA	TRBV28	TRBJ2-5	TGTGCCAGCAGCCCTTCTATTGGGGGCCGGGAGACCCAGTACTTC	CASSPSIGGRETQYF
NA	NA	TRBV4-1	TRBJ1-6	TGCGCCAGCAGCCTACTGTCGGATTCACCCCTCCACTTT	CASSLLSDSPLHF
NA	TRBD1	TRBV28	TRBJ1-5	TGTGCCAGCAGACTTACAGGGGGCGGTCAGCCCCAGCATTTT	CASRLTGGGQPQHF
few	TRBD2	TRBV6-4	TRBJ2-3	TGTGCCAGCAGTGACTCGAGCGGGAGGGCAGATACGCAGTATTTT	CASSDSSGRADTQYF
NA	NA	TRBV12-3/TRBV12-4	TRBJ1-5	TGTGCCAGCTCCGGGGGAAGCAATCAGCCCCAGCATTTT	CASSGGSNQPQHF
NA	TRBD1	TRBV6-6	TRBJ2-7	TGTGCCAGCCGGTTTGAGGGACAGGATGACGAGCAGTACTTC	CASRFEGQDDEQYF
NA	TRBD2	TRBV12-3/TRBV12-4	TRBJ2-1	TGTGCCAGCAGTATCCCTAGCGGGAGGTGGGATGAGCAGTTCTTC	CASSIPSGRWDEQFF
NA	TRBD1	TRBV29-1	TRBJ1-1	TGCAGCGTTGAAGATGGGTCCGACAGGGCCTCTGAAGCTTTCTTT	CSVEDGSDRASEAFF
NA	NA	TRBV4-1	TRBJ2-5	TGCGCCAGCAGCCCGGGGGAGGCTCAAGAGACCCAGTACTTC	CASSPGEAQETQYF
NA	NA	TRBV12-3/TRBV12-4	TRBJ1-6	TGTGCCAGCATTCGGGGGCTGTCCTATAATTCACCCCTCCACTTT	CASIRGLSYNSPLHF
NA	NA	TRBV12-3/TRBV12-4	TRBJ2-5	TGTGCCAGCAGTTTCGCTAGCGATATCCGAGAGACCCAGTACTTC	CASSFASDIRETQYF
few	NA	TRBV12-3/TRBV12-4	TRBJ2-6	TGTGCCAGCAGTTTCTTTAGGGCAGGCCGGACTGGGGCCAACGTCCTGACTTTC	CASSFFRAGRTGANVLTF
few	NA	TRBV12-3/TRBV12-4	TRBJ1-1	TGTGCCAGCAGTTTATGGGAATGGGGGAATAGGACTGAAGCTTTCTTT	CASSLWEWGNRTEAFF
few	TRBD1	TRBV11-3	TRBJ2-1	TGTGCCAGCAGCTTAGAAGGGACAGGGGGTCCTGGGTACAATGAGCAGTTCTTC	CASSLEGTGGPGYNEQFF
few	TRBD1	TRBV6-4	TRBJ1-1	TGTGCCAGCAGTACTACAGGGGACACTGAAGCTTTCTTT	CASSTTGDTEAFF
few	NA	TRBV15	TRBJ2-3	TGTGCCACCCGTCCCACCGGGCAGGAGGCAGATACGCAGTATTTT	CATRPTGQEADTQYF
NA	NA	TRBV12-3/TRBV12-4	TRBJ1-2	TGTGCCAGCAGTTTAGAGAGGTTCGGTGGCTACACCTTC	CASSLERFGGYTF
NA	TRBD2	TRBV5-1	TRBJ2-1	TGCGCCAGCAGCTTTCTAGCGGGAGTGGACTACAATGAGCAGTTCTTC	CASSFLAGVDYNEQFF
few	TRBD2	TRBV5-6	TRBJ2-1	TGTGCCAGCGGGCGGGAGTCGGGTGAGCAGTTCTTC	CASGRESGEQFF
NA	TRBD1	TRBV4-1	TRBJ2-7	TGCGCCAGCAGCCACCGCCACAGGGGATCCTACGAGCAGTACTTC	CASSHRHRGSYEQYF
few	TRBD2	TRBV27	TRBJ2-7	TGTGCCAGCAAGCGGGGAGCCGAGCAGTACTTC	CASKRGAEQYF
few	NA	TRBV3-1	TRBJ2-3	TGTGCCAGCAGCCAAGGAAGCGGAAGCGGTAGCACAGATACGCAGTATTTT	CASSQGSGSGSTDTQYF
few	TRBD2	TRBV12-3/TRBV12-4	TRBJ2-1	TGTGCCAGCAGTTTAGAGGGACTAGCGGGAAATGAGCAGTTCTTC	CASSLEGLAGNEQFF